This T cell receptor beta chain was identified in a study of long-term antiretroviral therapy in people with HIV. Regarding the study as a whole: In samples taken after ART, diversity increased but remained below transplant donor control levels. Within the repertoire, clones expanded before ART were dominant at all time points.

CDR1 is SGHVS and CDR2 is FQNEAQ in the germline V gene. With V trimmed by 4 bases and J by 5 bases, 12 bases remained unmatched. CDR3 length equals 16 residues. Sequencing used immunoSEQ v3.0 at survey level. TCRdb's table, derived via immunoSEQ multiplex PCR, lists solely in-frame clones and lacks some. The sample carries tens of thousands of clones, about four fifths recorded once. This clone showed up just once. The antigen is undetermined. The TCR sequence derives from a young man with HIV. Sequences were derived from unsorted PBMCs, sampled 0.7 years before starting antiretroviral therapy. This rearrangement joins TRBV7-8 to TRBJ2-5; 8 positions match TRBD1. CDR3 coding DNA: TGTGCCAGCAGCTCCTTGACAGGGGCTCCCGGCGAGACCCAGTACTTC. Amino acids: CASSSLTGAPGETQYF.